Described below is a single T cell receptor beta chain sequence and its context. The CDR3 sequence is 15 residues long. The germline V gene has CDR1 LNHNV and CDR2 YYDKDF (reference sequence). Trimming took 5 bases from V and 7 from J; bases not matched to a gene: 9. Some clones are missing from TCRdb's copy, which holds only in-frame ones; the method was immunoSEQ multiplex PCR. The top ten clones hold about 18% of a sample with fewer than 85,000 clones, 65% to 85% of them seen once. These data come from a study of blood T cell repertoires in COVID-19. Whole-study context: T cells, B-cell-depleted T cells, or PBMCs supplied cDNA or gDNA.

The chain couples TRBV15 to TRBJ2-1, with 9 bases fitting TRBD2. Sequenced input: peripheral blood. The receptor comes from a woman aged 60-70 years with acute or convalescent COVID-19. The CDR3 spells CATSERGAGGNEQFF. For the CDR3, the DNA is TGTGCCACCAGCGAGCGGGGGGCAGGCGGGAATGAGCAGTTCTTC.